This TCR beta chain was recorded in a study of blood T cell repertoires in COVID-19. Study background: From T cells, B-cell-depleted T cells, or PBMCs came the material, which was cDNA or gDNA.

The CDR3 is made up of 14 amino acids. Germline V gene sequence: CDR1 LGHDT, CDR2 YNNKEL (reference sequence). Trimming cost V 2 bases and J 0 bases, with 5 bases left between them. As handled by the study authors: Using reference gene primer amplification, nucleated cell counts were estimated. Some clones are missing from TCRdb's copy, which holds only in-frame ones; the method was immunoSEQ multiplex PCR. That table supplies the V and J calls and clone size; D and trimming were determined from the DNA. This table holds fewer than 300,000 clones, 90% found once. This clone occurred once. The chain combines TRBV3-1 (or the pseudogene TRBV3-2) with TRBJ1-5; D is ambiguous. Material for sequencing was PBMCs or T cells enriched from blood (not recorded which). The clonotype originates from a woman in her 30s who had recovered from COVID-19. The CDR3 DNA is TGTGCCAGCAGCCAACTAAATAGCAATCAGCCCCAGCATTTT. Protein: CASSQLNSNQPQHF.